The rows below give T cell receptor beta chains drawn from one sample of a study of memory CD4+ T cells and cytomegalovirus serostatus. TCRdb's table, derived via immunoSEQ multiplex PCR, lists solely in-frame clones and lacks some. The sample consists of under 65,000 clones, around 80% of them appearing once. The material sequenced was memory CD4+ T cells from blood. These TCRs come from an adult in good health and CMV-seronegative. The CDR3 runs from the conserved cysteine through the conserved F or W. A D gene is named only where the DNA matches it firmly. A row's size may be missing; if present it is once, few, many or a size class.

TRBD1 TRBJ1-1 once TRBV28 TGTGCCAGCACCTCACCGCGGGGGGACAGGGGTTCCACTGAAGCTTTCTTT CASTSPRGDRGSTEAFF
- TRBJ1-4 few TRBV19 TGTGCCAGTAAGGGGGGCCGTGGGCCTAATGAAAAACTGTTTTTT CASKGGRGPNEKLFF
- TRBJ1-1 - TRBV27 TGTGCCAGCAGTTTAGGAGCTTCTTCCGGGACTGAAGCTTTCTTT CASSLGASSGTEAFF
TRBD1 TRBJ2-7 - TRBV7-9 TGTGCCAGCAGCAGGGACAGGGGCGAGCAGTACTTC CASSRDRGEQYF
- TRBJ1-2 - TRBV2 TGTGCCAGCAAAAAAAGTGCACTTTACTATGGCTACACCTTC CASKKSALYYGYTF
- TRBJ1-1 - TRBV10-3 TGTGCCATCAGTGAGACCCCTTTGACAGGGAACACTGAAGCTTTCTTT CAISETPLTGNTEAFF
TRBD1 TRBJ2-5 - TRBV28 TGTGCCAGCAGTTTTAGGGGGCGAGATGAGCAGTACTTC CASSFRGRDEQYF
TRBD2 TRBJ2-2 - TRBV10-1 TGCGCCAGCAGTGAGTCGGGGGGGATATTCGAGGACACCGGGGAGCTGTTTTTT CASSESGGIFEDTGELFF
TRBD1 TRBJ2-7 - TRBV18 TGTGCCAGCTCCGCCGGACAGGGGGCGTACGAGCAGTACTTC CASSAGQGAYEQYF
- TRBJ1-1 - TRBV19 TGTGCCAGTAGTATAGATCCGGGGGCTTGGACTGAAGCTTTCTTT CASSIDPGAWTEAFF
- TRBJ2-2 - TRBV14 TGTGCCAGCAGCCAAGTCACGGGGGTGAGCACCGGGGAGCTGTTTTTT CASSQVTGVSTGELFF
TRBD2 TRBJ2-1 - TRBV5-1 TGCGCCAGCAGCTCAGGTAGCGGGAGGGGCAATGAGCAGTTCTTC CASSSGSGRGNEQFF
TRBD1 TRBJ1-5 - TRBV28 TGTGCCAGCAGTTCCGTACAGGGGGCTAGGCCCCAGCATTTT CASSSVQGARPQHF
TRBD1 TRBJ1-6 once TRBV6-5 TGTGCCAGCAGAGGGGACAGTTTCAATTCACCCCTCCACTTT CASRGDSFNSPLHF
TRBD2 TRBJ2-7 - TRBV11-3 TGTGCCAGCAGCTTAAATAGCGGGAAGGGCTACGAGCAGTACTTC CASSLNSGKGYEQYF
TRBD2 TRBJ2-5 few TRBV10-3 TGTGCCATCAGCACCGGGACTAGCGGGAGGAGGGGGGACCAAGAGACCCAGTACTTC CAISTGTSGRRGDQETQYF
- TRBJ1-2 - TRBV6-5 TGTGCCAGCAGTTACTCGGGAACACCCATCTATGGCTACACCTTC CASSYSGTPIYGYTF
- TRBJ2-3 - TRBV2 TGTGCCAGCAGGAAGGAGGGCACAGATACGCAGTATTTT CASRKEGTDTQYF
- TRBJ2-3 - TRBV4-1 TGCGCCAGCAGCCAAACCGGCACGACTAGCACAGATACGCAGTATTTT CASSQTGTTSTDTQYF
- TRBJ1-1 - TRBV11-2 TGTGCCAGCAGCTTAGCAGTTGCTGAAGCTTTCTTT CASSLAVAEAFF
- TRBJ2-1 once TRBV5-6 TGTGCCAGCAGCTTGAAGGACAGAGGACCTTTGATGGAGCAGTTCTTC CASSLKDRGPLMEQFF
- TRBJ2-7 - TRBV30 TGTGCCTGGAGGGCCTCTGGGTACGAGCAGTACTTC CAWRASGYEQYF
- TRBJ2-1 - TRBV7-2 TGTGCCAGCAGCGACTACAATGAGCAGTTCTTC CASSDYNEQFF
TRBD1 TRBJ1-2 - TRBV27 TGTGCCAGCAGTCCTGACAGGGGGGACTATGGCTACACCTTC CASSPDRGDYGYTF
TRBD1 TRBJ2-1 - TRBV28 TGTGCCAGCAGTCAACTAGGACAGGGGGATGAGCAGTTCTTC CASSQLGQGDEQFF
- TRBJ1-1 - TRBV29-1 TGCAGCGTTACAGGTTCCACTGAAGCTTTCTTT CSVTGSTEAFF
- TRBJ2-7 - TRBV6-1 TGTGCCAGCAGTGCCTATTTGGCGGGGAGCTCCTACGAGCAGTACTTC CASSAYLAGSSYEQYF
TRBD2 TRBJ2-7 - TRBV18 TGTGCCAGCTCAACAACCGGGACTACCTACGAGCAGTACTTC CASSTTGTTYEQYF
TRBD2 TRBJ2-2 - TRBV5-4 TGTGCCAGCAGCTCGGGGACTAGCGGCCCCGCGAACACCGGGGAGCTGTTTTTT CASSSGTSGPANTGELFF
- TRBJ2-7 - TRBV6-5 TGTGCCAGCAGCCCCCGCGGACTGTCAGACGAGCAGTACTTC CASSPRGLSDEQYF
- TRBJ2-7 few TRBV27 TGTGCCAGCAGTTTATCTGGGGGAGGCGAGCAGTACTTC CASSLSGGGEQYF
- TRBJ1-1 - TRBV9 TGTGCCAGCAGCGTAGAAGGGATCTTCACTGAAGCTTTCTTT CASSVEGIFTEAFF
TRBD1 TRBJ2-5 - TRBV4-1 TGCGCCAGCAGCCAACGCGACCCTACGGGACAGGGACAGGGTGGGCAAGAGACCCAGTACTTC CASSQRDPTGQGQGGQETQYF
- TRBJ1-2 - TRBV5-4 TGTGCCAGCAGCTTTGGCGGAGTATTTAACTATGGCTACACCTTC CASSFGGVFNYGYTF
- TRBJ1-5 - TRBV6-6 TGTGCCAGCAGTTACCCCGGGGTGAAGCGCCAGCCCCAGCATTTT CASSYPGVKRQPQHF
- TRBJ2-2 - TRBV14 TGTGCCAGCAGCCAAGACCTAGCGACCGGGGAGCTGTTTTTT CASSQDLATGELFF
TRBD1 TRBJ2-3 few TRBV13 TGTGCCAGCAGCCTAAGGACAGGGAGTAGCACAGATACGCAGTATTTT CASSLRTGSSTDTQYF
- TRBJ2-7 once TRBV28 TGTGCCAGCAAATCAGATTTCACCTACGAGCAGTACTTC CASKSDFTYEQYF
TRBD2 TRBJ2-3 - TRBV2 TGTGCCAGCAGTGGACTAGCGGGCACAGATACGCAGTATTTT CASSGLAGTDTQYF
- TRBJ2-7 - TRBV1 TGCACCAGCAGCCAAGTTCGGGACAGGGTCGATGGGCAGTACTTC CTSSQVRDRVDGQYF
TRBD1 TRBJ1-5 - TRBV6-6 TGTGCCAGCAGTATTTCGACAGGGAGTAGCAATCAGCCCCAGCATTTT CASSISTGSSNQPQHF
TRBD1 TRBJ2-5 - TRBV19 TGTGCCAGTAGTCTCCCCCGGACAGGGGTGGGGCAAGAGACCCAGTACTTC CASSLPRTGVGQETQYF
TRBD2 TRBJ2-1 - TRBV10-2 TGCGCCAGCAGACCGGGACTAGCGGGAATCCCCTCCTACAATGAGCAGTTCTTC CASRPGLAGIPSYNEQFF
TRBD1 TRBJ1-2 - TRBV2 TGTGCCAGCAGTGAGGGGACAGGGAGGTATGGCTACACCTTC CASSEGTGRYGYTF
- TRBJ1-2 once TRBV18 TGTGCCAGCTCACCAAAGACCCTCCCTACTAACTATGGCTACACCTTC CASSPKTLPTNYGYTF
- TRBJ1-3 - TRBV2 TGTGCCAGCAGTGTGGCCAGGGCCAGAGGAAACACCATATATTTT CASSVARARGNTIYF